One and the same sample provided the 14 T cell receptor beta chains below, sequenced in a study of blood T cell repertoires in COVID-19 (dated by TCRdb to 2018 to 2020). Libraries came from the immunoSEQ multiplex PCR assay. Drawn from immuneACCESS, this table holds only the in-frame rearrangements with V and J called that TCRdb kept. Clones are partly lost; checked studies trace under half to an unresolved V gene and leave the rest unexplained. The sample table shows fewer than 300,000 clones, and around 79% are seen once. Of the sample, around 3.4% falls within the top ten clones. Material: peripheral blood. These receptors were collected from a woman aged 80 or over with acute or convalescent COVID-19.

The chain has TRBV6-1 and TRBJ1-2; D is possibly TRBD1 (6 bases). The germline V gene encodes CDR1 MNHNS and CDR2 SASEGT. CDR3 length: 15 amino acids. The germline V and J ends were trimmed by 3 bases and 4 bases, with 15 bases remaining between them. The CDR3 nucleotides read TGTGCCAGCAGTGATGACGGGACAAGCTTCTATGGCTACACCTTC. Protein product: CASSDDGTSFYGYTF.

The chain couples TRBV24-1 to TRBJ2-2, with 12 bases that match TRBD2. This CDR3 has 16 amino acids. V was pared by 2 bases and J by 5 bases, with 2 bases of the junction left unmatched. CDR1 and CDR2 from the germline V gene are KGHDR and SFDVKD. This CDR3 reads CATSDWGTSGTGELFF. CDR3 nucleotide sequence: TGTGCCACCAGTGATTGGGGGACTAGCGGGACCGGGGAGCTGTTTTTT.

The chain carries TRBV9 and TRBJ2-3, with D maybe TRBD2 (7 bases). The CDR3 contains 14 residues. Deletions cut 1 base from V and 6 bases from J, with 12 bases between. The germline V gene encodes CDR1 SGDLS and CDR2 YYNGEE. CDR3 nucleotide sequence: TGTGCCAGCAGCGTACGGGGGGCTGGGGATACGCAGTATTTT. Translated: CASSVRGAGDTQYF.

The CDR3 spells CASSEGGLRYEQYF. The DNA of the CDR3 is TGTGCCAGCAGTGAGGGGGGACTTCGCTACGAGCAGTACTTC. The chain is built from TRBV6-1 and TRBJ2-7; D possibly corresponds to TRBD2 (6 bases). The V and J ends lost 3 bases and 3 bases respectively, with 12 bases between them. This CDR3 is built from 14 residues. Germline assignment: CDR1 MNHNS and CDR2 SASEGT.

This clone was observed once. This rearrangement joins TRBV6-1 to TRBJ1-5, with a weak D call TRBD1 (5 bases). Looked up from germline, CDR1 is MNHNS and CDR2 is SASEGT. The CDR3 runs to 16 residues. V dropped 2 bases and J dropped 2 bases, with 13 bases sitting between them. CDR3 residues: CASSESGARGNQPQHF. The CDR3 coding sequence is TGTGCCAGCAGTGAAAGCGGGGCTAGAGGCAATCAGCCCCAGCATTTT.

The chain carries TRBV7-2 and TRBJ2-1, with 7 bases identical to TRBD2. This CDR3 contains 16 residues. Unmatched junction bases numbered 11, after V lost 2 bases and J lost 7 bases. Germline loops: CDR1 SGHTA, CDR2 FQGNSA. The CDR3 sequence: CASSLTAGTTLNEQFF. The CDR3 DNA follows: TGTGCCAGCAGCTTAACAGCGGGAACCACACTTAATGAGCAGTTCTTC.

As regards this clone: At one end, the junction sequence differs from germline, possibly due to a read error. This sequence joins TRBV10-3 and TRBJ1-2; D is unresolved. The germline gives CDR1 ENHRY, CDR2 SYGVKD. The CDR3 sequence is 12 residues long. The CDR3 is CALRRDESNYTF. The CDR3, as DNA: TGTGCCCTCAGGAGGGATGAGAGTAATTACACCTTC.

This clone is a singleton in its sample. The rearrangement links TRBV7-9 to TRBJ1-1; tentative D call: TRBD1 (5 bases). The CDR3 is 16 residues long. Deletions cut 4 bases from V and 4 bases from J, with 19 bases between. CDR1 is SEHNR, CDR2 FQNEAQ, per germline (reference sequence). The DNA of the CDR3 is TGTGCCAGCAGCTCCACCGGGGCGGGGTACTCCACTGAAGCTTTCTTT. Residues: CASSSTGAGYSTEAFF.

This rearrangement joins TRBV18 to TRBJ1-4; TRBD1 matches 12 bases. Germline assignment: CDR1 KGHSH and CDR2 LQKENI. J lost 11 bases, V lost 6 bases, and 7 bases had no gene match. The CDR3 spans 14 residues. The chain's CDR3 is CASSPGQGANKLFF. CDR3 nucleotides: TGTGCCAGCTCCCCGGGACAGGGGGCGAACAAACTGTTTTTT.

The V call is TRBV5-1, the J call TRBJ2-5; D not certain. The CDR3 loop spans 12 amino acids. The V gene lost 4 bases and the J gene lost 5 bases, with 9 bases spanning the gap. From germline, CDR1 is SGHRS and CDR2 YFSETQ. CDR3 nucleotides: TGCGCCAGCAGCAGTGAGGATGAGACCCAGTACTTC. Residues: CASSSEDETQYF.

This chain connects TRBV24-1 to TRBJ2-1; 10 bases are a match to TRBD2. The CDR3 runs to 17 residues. The trim removed 2 bases at V and 8 bases at J, leaving 11 bases unmatched. The V gene's germline CDR1 is KGHDR and CDR2 SFDVKD. CDR3 region: CATSDSGLATKADEQFF. The DNA of the CDR3 is TGTGCCACCAGTGATTCGGGACTAGCGACCAAAGCGGATGAGCAGTTCTTC.

The genes are TRBV11-2 and TRBJ1-4; 8 nucleotides agree with TRBD1. J lost 10 bases, V lost 4 bases, and 8 bases had no gene match. Looked up from germline, CDR1 is SGHAT and CDR2 is FQNNGV. The CDR3 has 14 residues. CDR3 amino acids: CASSSNTGGRKLFF. CDR3 DNA: TGTGCCAGCAGCTCAAATACAGGGGGAAGAAAACTGTTTTTT.

The chain employs TRBV27 and TRBJ2-3; 11 nucleotides match TRBD2. The CDR3 loop spans 18 amino acids. V gave up 0 bases and J gave up 6 bases; unmatched junction bases: 11. From germline, CDR1 is MNHEY and CDR2 SMNVEV (reference sequence). CDR3: CASSLSPLAGGIVDTQYF. In DNA, the CDR3 is TGTGCCAGCAGTTTATCCCCCCTAGCGGGGGGTATCGTTGATACGCAGTATTTT.

The sample holds a few counts of this clone. V and J are TRBV30 and TRBJ1-6, with unresolved D. V lost 2 bases and J 0 bases, leaving 11 bases between the germline ends. CDR1 and CDR2 from the germline V gene are GTSNPN and SVGIG (reference sequence). The CDR3 length is 16 residues. CDR3 sequence (DNA): TGTGCCTGGAGTAGGGAGGGTTCCTCCTATAATTCACCCCTCCACTTT. The encoded protein is CAWSREGSSYNSPLHF. The whole variable domain, remainder taken from reference TRBV30 and TRBJ1-6, is SQTIHQWPATLVQPVGSPLSLECTVEGTSNPNLYWYRQAAGRGLQLLFYSVGIGQISSEVPQNLSASRPQDRQFILSSKKLLLSDSGFYLCAWSREGSSYNSPLHFGNGTRLTVT.